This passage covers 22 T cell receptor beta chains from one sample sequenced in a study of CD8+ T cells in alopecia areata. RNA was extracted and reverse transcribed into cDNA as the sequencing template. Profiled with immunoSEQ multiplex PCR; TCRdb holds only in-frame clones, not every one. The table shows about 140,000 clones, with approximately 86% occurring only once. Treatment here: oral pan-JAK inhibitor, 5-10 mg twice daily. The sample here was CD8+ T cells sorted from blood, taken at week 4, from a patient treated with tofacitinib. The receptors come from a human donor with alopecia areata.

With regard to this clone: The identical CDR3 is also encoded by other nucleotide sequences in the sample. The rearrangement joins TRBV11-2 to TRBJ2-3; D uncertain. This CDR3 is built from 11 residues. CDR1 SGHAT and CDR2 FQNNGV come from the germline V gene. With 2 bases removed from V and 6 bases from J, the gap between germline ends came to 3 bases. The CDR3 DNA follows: TGTGCCAGCAGCTTAAGCGATACGCAGTATTTT. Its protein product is CASSLSDTQYF.

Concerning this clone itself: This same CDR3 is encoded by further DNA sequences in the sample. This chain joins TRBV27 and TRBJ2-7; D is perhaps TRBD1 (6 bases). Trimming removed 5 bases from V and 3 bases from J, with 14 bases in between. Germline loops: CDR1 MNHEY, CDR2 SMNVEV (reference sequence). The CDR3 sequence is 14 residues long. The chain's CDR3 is CASSLSLDSYEQYF. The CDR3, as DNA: TGTGCCAGCAGTCTCTCTCTGGACAGCTACGAGCAGTACTTC.

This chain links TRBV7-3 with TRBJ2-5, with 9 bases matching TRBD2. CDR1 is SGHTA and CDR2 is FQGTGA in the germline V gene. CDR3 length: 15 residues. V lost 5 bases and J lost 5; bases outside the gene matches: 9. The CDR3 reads CASSPSGRYTETQYF. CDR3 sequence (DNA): TGTGCCAGCAGCCCGAGCGGGAGGTACACGGAGACCCAGTACTTC.

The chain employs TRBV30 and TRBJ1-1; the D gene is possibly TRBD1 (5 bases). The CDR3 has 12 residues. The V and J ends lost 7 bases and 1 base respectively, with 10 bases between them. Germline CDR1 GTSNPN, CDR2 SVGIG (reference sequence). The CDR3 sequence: CASGRENTEAFF. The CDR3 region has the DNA TGTGCCTCCGGCAGGGAGAACACTGAAGCTTTCTTT. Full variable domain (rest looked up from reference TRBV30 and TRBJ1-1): SQTIHQWPATLVQPVGSPLSLECTVEGTSNPNLYWYRQAAGRGLQLLFYSVGIGQISSEVPQNLSASRPQDRQFILSSKKLLLSDSGFYLCASGRENTEAFFGQGTRLTVV.

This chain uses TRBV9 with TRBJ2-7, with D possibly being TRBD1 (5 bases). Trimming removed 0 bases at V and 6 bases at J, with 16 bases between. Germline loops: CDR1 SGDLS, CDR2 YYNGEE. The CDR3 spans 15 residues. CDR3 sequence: CASSVEGPYPPEQYF. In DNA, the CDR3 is TGTGCCAGCAGCGTAGAGGGGCCATACCCTCCCGAGCAGTACTTC.

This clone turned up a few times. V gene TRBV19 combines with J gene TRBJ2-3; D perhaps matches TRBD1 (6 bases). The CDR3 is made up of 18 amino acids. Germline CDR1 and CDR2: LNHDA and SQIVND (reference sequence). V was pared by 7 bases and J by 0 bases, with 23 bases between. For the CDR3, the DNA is TGTGCCAGTACTCCGGACAGCCTTATCAATCCTAGCACAGATACGCAGTATTTT. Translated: CASTPDSLINPSTDTQYF.

The CDR3 is CASSLPSERGAFF. The CDR3 DNA reads TGTGCCAGCAGCTTACCGTCGGAAAGGGGAGCTTTCTTT. The V gene is TRBV7-9, the J gene TRBJ1-1, with D perhaps matching TRBD1 (5 bases). The CDR3 length is 13 residues. Germline values: CDR1 SEHNR, CDR2 FQNEAQ (reference sequence). V dropped 2 bases and J dropped 10 bases, with 14 bases sitting between them.

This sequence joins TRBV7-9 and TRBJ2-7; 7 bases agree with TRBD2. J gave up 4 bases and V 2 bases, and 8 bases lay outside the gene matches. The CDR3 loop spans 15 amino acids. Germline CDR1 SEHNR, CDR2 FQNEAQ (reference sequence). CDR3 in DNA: TGTGCCAGCAGCTTATCTCCCGGGGGGAGGTACGAGCAGTACTTC. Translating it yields CASSLSPGGRYEQYF.

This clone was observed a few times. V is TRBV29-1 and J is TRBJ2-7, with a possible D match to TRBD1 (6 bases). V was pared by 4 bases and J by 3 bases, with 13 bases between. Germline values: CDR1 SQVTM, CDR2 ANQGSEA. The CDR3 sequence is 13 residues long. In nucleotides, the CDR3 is TGCAGCGTTGGGACAGACCGATACTACGAGCAGTACTTC. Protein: CSVGTDRYYEQYF.

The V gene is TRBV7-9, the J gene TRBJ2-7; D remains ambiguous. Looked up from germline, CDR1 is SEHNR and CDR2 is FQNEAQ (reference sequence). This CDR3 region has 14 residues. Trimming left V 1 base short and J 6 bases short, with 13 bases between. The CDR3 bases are TGTGCCAGCAGCTTAGGCCCCAATTGGGGCGAGCAGTACTTC. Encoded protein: CASSLGPNWGEQYF.

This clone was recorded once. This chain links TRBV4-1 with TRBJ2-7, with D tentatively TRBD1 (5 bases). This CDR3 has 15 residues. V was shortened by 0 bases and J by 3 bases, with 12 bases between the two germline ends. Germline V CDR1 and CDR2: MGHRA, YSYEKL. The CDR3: CASSQDVYRIYEQYF. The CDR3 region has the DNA TGCGCCAGCAGCCAAGATGTATACAGGATCTACGAGCAGTACTTC.

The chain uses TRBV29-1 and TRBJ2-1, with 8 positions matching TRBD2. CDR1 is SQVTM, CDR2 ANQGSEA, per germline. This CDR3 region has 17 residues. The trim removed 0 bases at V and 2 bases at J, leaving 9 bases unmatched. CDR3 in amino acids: CSVEDLSGTSAYNEQFF. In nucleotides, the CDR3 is TGCAGCGTTGAAGATCTTTCCGGGACTAGTGCCTACAATGAGCAGTTCTTC.

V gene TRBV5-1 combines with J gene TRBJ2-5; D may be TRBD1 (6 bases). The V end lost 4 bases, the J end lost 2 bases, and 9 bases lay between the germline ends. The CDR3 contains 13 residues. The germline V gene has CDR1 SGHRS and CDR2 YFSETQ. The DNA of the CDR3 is TGCGCCAGCAGCGGGGACACTCAAGAGACCCAGTACTTC. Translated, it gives CASSGDTQETQYF.

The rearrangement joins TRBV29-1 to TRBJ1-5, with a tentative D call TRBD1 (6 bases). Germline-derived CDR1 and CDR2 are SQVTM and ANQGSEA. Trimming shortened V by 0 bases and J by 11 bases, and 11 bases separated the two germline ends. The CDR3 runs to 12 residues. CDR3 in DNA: TGCAGCGTTGAAGATGTGGGGGCGTCCCAGCATTTT. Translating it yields CSVEDVGASQHF.

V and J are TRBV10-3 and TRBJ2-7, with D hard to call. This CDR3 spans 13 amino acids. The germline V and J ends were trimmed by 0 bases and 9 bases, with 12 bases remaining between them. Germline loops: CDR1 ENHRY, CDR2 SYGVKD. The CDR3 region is CAISESGPVGQYF. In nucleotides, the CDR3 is TGTGCCATCAGTGAGTCAGGGCCCGTAGGGCAGTACTTC.

The CDR3 loop reads CASNVNQGGYNEQFF. Here the CDR3 DNA reads TGTGCCAGTAATGTTAACCAGGGGGGCTACAATGAGCAGTTCTTC. The chain carries TRBV19 and TRBJ2-1, with a tentative D call TRBD1 (7 bases). Germline V gives CDR1 LNHDA, CDR2 SQIVND (reference sequence). This CDR3 has 15 amino acids. The germline V and J ends were trimmed by 7 bases and 3 bases, with 16 bases remaining between them.

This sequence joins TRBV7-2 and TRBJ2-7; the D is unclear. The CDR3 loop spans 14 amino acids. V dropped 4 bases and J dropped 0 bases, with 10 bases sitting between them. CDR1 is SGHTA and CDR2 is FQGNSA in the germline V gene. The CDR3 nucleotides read TGTGCCAGCAGCTCTGTTGGCGACTCCTACGAGCAGTACTTC. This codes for CASSSVGDSYEQYF.

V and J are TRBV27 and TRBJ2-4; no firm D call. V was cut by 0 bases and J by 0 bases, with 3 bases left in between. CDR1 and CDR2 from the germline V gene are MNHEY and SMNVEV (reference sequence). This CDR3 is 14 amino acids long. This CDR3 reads CASSLSLAKNIQYF. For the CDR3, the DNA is TGTGCCAGCAGTTTATCATTAGCCAAAAACATTCAGTACTTC.

CDR3 region: CASSSLAGWVEDTQYF. The DNA for the CDR3 is TGTGCCAGCAGTTCACTAGCGGGATGGGTGGAAGATACGCAGTATTTT. The chain couples TRBV27 to TRBJ2-3; the match to TRBD2 covers 10 bases. The ends lost 4 bases at V and 5 bases at J; junction bases unmatched: 9. Germline V CDR1 and CDR2: MNHEY, SMNVEV (reference sequence). CDR3 length equals 16 residues.

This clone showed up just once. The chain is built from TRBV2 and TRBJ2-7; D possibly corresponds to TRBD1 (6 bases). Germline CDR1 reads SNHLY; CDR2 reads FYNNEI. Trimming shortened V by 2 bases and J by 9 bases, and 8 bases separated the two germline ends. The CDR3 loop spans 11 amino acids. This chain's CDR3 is CASSEQGRQYF. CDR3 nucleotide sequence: TGTGCCAGCAGTGAACAGGGGAGGCAGTACTTC.

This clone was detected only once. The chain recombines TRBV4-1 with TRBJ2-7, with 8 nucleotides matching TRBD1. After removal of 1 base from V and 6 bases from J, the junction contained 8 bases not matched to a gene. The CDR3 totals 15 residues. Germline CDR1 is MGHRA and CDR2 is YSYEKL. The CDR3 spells CASSQGTGTSSEQYF. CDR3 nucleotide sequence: TGCGCCAGCAGCCAAGGGACAGGGACCTCGTCCGAGCAGTACTTC.

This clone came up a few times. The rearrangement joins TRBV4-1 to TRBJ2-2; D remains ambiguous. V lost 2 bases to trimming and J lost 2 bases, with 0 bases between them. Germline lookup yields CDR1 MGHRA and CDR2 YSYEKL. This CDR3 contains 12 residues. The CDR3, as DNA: TGCGCCAGCAGCCAAAACACCGGGGAGCTGTTTTTT. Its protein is CASSQNTGELFF.